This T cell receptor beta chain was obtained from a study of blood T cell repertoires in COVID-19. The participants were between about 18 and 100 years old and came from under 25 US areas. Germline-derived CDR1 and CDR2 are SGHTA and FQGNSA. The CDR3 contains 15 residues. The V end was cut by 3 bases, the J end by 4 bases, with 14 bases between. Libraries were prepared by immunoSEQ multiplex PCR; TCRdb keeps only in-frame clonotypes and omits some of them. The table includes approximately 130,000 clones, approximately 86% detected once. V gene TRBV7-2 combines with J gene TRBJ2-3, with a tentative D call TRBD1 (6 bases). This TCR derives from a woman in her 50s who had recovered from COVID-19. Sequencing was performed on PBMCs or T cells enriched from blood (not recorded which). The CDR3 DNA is TGTGCCAGCAGCTTTGACACAGGGTTCCCAGATACGCAGTATTTT. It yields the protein CASSFDTGFPDTQYF.